This TCR beta chain is from a study of shared clonotypes between healthy human individuals (dated by TCRdb to between 2020 and 2021). Concerning the study at large: Three men and a couple of women, aged 18 to 49 years, made up the cohort. Per donor, leukapheresis produced somewhere between about 0.94 and 9 billion PBMCs. To increase sequencing depth and limit assay-specific biases, different laboratories used diverse techniques to prepare libraries and sequence TCR repertoires. For each donor, CD4 naive and CD4 memory were each given three plates, CD8 naive was given two plates, and CD8 memory was given one plate. The study deeply sequenced blood TCR repertoires of about 5 healthy adults to estimate repertoire size and the extent of clonotype sharing between individuals. Overall results and qualifications from the work: Compared with non-shared clonotypes, clonotypes shared by all four sorted-subset donors had higher generation probabilities. Even with the large sequencing depth, rarefaction of the sorted-subset datasets indicated that sequencing was incomplete. Pairwise subsampling led to the expectation that sequencing depth would affect the degree of clonotype sharing among donors. Sampling was restricted to blood, and TCR repertoires in tissues likely differ from the TCR repertoires found in blood. Across four donors, about 5% of naive CD4, approximately 3.5% of naive CD8, approximately 2.5% of memory CD4, and around 0.4% of memory CD8 clonotypes were shared. Because the study included a small number of donors, the genetic and exposure-history diversity represented was limited. Naive subsets generally had larger estimated clonotype richness than memory subsets did.

Donors were healthy HIV-negative adults with no recently reported acute infections or vaccinations. Every donor was a Caucasian adult living in Nashville, Tennessee, USA. Magnetic negative selection was used to enrich CD4+ T cells, after which naive cells were positively selected on CD45RA and the negative fraction became the memory subset. After blood collection by leukapheresis, PBMCs were isolated using Ficoll-Histopaque density gradient centrifugation and then cryopreserved in the vapor phase of liquid nitrogen. Analytical flow cytometry was used to check the purity and quantity of every magnetically sorted T cell population. Genomic DNA was isolated from each sorted fraction and quantified by UV absorbance on a Nanodrop 2000c. For this clone: It has no known antigen specificity. No base qualities exist here, and no much larger clone lies one base off it.

Using the deep immunoSEQ assay, TCR CDR3 regions were amplified from genomic DNA by multiplex PCR. Extracted genomic DNA from each cell subset was distributed evenly across all wells of several immunoSEQ 96-well plates, and each plate was treated as a replicate. For sorted subsets, 200 to 250 ng of genomic DNA, equivalent to 25,000 to 35,000 T cell genomes, went into each replicate PCR. The purified libraries were quantified using a Qubit 3.0 fluorometer, sized with a Bioanalyzer 2100, and then quantified again using the KAPA Library Quantification kit. A separate single-read 150-cycle Illumina NextSeq 550 flow cell was used to sequence each immunoSEQ 96-well plate. The paper's data handling went like this. The immunoSEQ output contained only junctional sequences without quality scores, so filtering could not match that applied to full-length reads. To assign V/J genes and CDR3, sequences were annotated against IMGT germline references using PyIR, a Python wrapper for IgBLAST v1.9. Reads were filtered out if the reads had weak V/J assignments (E-value above 1e-6), no CDR3, stop codons, out-of-frame junctions, or ambiguous translated residues. V3J clonotypes were defined as sequences sharing the same inferred V gene, J gene, and CDR3 amino acid sequence. The percentage overlap between two repertoires was calculated by dividing the number of shared unique clonotypes by the size of the smaller repertoire. Repertoire richness was assessed with RTK rarefaction, the Chao1 estimator, and Recon v2.1 estimates of unobserved clonotypes. OLGA was used to compute generation probabilities for all TCRbeta clonotypes that the gDNA method yielded from a handful of donors. TCRdb retrieved this table from immuneACCESS and kept in-frame rearrangements only. Not all clones are present; in checked studies, unresolved V genes account for under half, and no reason is known for the remainder. That table is the source of V, J and clone size, and D and trimming were worked out from the DNA. For this sample the table gives fewer than 2.5 million clones, of which 93% were detected only once. The ten largest make up 0.36% of the sample.

Counted from cysteine to phenylalanine, this CDR3 has 14 amino acids. The entry retains the CDR3 DNA only, 42 bases that are in frame from base 1. In the germline V gene, CDR1 corresponds to MDHEN and CDR2 to SYDVKM. V and J lose 7 bases and 7 bases, and a span of 16 bases separates them. What was sequenced was naive CD4+ T cells from PBMCs. Explained via the paper, the cell subset or site label denotes: CD45RA+ positively selected. The chain couples TRBV28 to TRBJ1-4; possibly the D gene is TRBD1, per 6 matching bases. This receptor was taken from a man aged 18 to 29 in good health. Some clones in this sample may be carry-over from other donors' samples. The encoded CDR3 is CASTTGAGVEKLFF. The nucleotide sequence is given as TGTGCCAGCACCACTGGAGCAGGGGTTGAAAAACTGTTTTTT.